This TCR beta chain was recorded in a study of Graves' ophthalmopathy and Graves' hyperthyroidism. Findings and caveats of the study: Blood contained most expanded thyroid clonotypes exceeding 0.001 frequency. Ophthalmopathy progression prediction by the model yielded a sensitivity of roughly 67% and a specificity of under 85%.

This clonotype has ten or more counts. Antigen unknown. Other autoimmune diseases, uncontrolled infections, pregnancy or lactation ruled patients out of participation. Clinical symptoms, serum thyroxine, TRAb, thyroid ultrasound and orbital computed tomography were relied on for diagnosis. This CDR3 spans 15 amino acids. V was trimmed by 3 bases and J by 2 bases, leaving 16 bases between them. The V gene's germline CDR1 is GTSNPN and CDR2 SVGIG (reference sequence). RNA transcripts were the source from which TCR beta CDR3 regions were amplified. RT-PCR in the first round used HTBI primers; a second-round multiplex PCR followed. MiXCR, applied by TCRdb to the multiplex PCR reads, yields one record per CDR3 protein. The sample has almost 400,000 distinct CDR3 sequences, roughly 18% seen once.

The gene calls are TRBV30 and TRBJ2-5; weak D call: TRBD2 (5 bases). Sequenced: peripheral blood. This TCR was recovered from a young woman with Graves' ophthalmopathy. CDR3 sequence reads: CAWRGGARPQETQYF. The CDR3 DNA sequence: TGTGCCTGGAGAGGAGGTGCGAGGCCTCAAGAGACCCAGTACTTC.